The next 14 T cell receptor beta chains were all read from a single sample in a study of CD39 and CD103 CD8 tumor-infiltrating T cells. Profiled with immunoSEQ multiplex PCR; TCRdb holds only in-frame clones, not every one. The table records some 16,000 clones, 90% to 95% of them present only once. Material for sequencing was CD8+ T cells sorted from blood. The subset: total memory CD8 T cells (CD45RA-CCR7+/-) from blood or uninvolved lymph node. These receptors were collected from a human donor with head and neck squamous cell carcinoma.

The J gene is TRBJ2-3, the V gene TRBV30; 10 bases line up with TRBD2. In germline, CDR1 is GTSNPN, CDR2 SVGIG (reference sequence). V was clipped by 2 bases and J by 6 bases; unmatched bases: 8. The length of the CDR3 is 15 residues. The CDR3 DNA reads as TGTGCCTGGAGTAGCGGTAGCGGGGGGTTGGATACGCAGTATTTT. Protein product: CAWSSGSGGLDTQYF. The full variable domain, with the rest looked up from reference TRBV30 and TRBJ2-3, is SQTIHQWPATLVQPVGSPLSLECTVEGTSNPNLYWYRQAAGRGLQLLFYSVGIGQISSEVPQNLSASRPQDRQFILSSKKLLLSDSGFYLCAWSSGSGGLDTQYFGPGTRLTVL.

The chain recombines TRBV11-2 with TRBJ1-1; D gene ambiguous. The length of the CDR3 is 15 residues. V lost 1 base and J lost 0, with 9 bases in between. CDR1 is SGHAT, CDR2 FQNNGV, per germline. The DNA of the CDR3 is TGTGCCAGCAGCTTAGCTTGGCAGATGAACACTGAAGCTTTCTTT. It translates to CASSLAWQMNTEAFF.

The chain uses TRBV4-1 and TRBJ2-1, with TRBD1 matching over 7 bases. The CDR3 totals 16 residues. With 1 base clipped from V and 3 bases from J, the junction kept 6 bases outside the gene matches. The germline CDR1 and CDR2 sequences are MGHRA and YSYEKL. In DNA, the CDR3 is TGCGCCAGCAGCCAAGTCTATGGGACAGACTACAATGAGCAGTTCTTC. Translating it yields CASSQVYGTDYNEQFF.

The chain recombines TRBV7-9 with TRBJ1-2, with unresolved D. This CDR3 comprises 11 residues. Trimming removed 1 base at V and 6 bases at J, with 3 bases between. Germline values: CDR1 SEHNR, CDR2 FQNEAQ (reference sequence). CDR3: CASSLGDGYTF. The CDR3 DNA reads as TGTGCCAGCAGCTTAGGTGATGGCTACACCTTC.

The chain carries TRBV29-1 and TRBJ2-7, with D possibly matching TRBD1 (5 bases). CDR3 length: 10 amino acids. V was shortened by 4 bases and J by 5 bases, with 6 bases between the two germline ends. CDR1 SQVTM and CDR2 ANQGSEA come from the germline V gene. The CDR3 DNA is TGCAGCGTTGGGGGCAACGAGCAGTACTTC. Amino acid sequence: CSVGGNEQYF.

This rearrangement joins TRBV5-1 to TRBJ2-7, with D unresolved. V was shortened by 1 base and J by 5 bases, with 13 bases between the two germline ends. The germline gives CDR1 SGHRS, CDR2 YFSETQ. The CDR3 loop spans 14 amino acids. The CDR3 loop reads CASSLSARANEQYF. For the CDR3, the DNA is TGCGCCAGCAGCTTGTCGGCAAGGGCCAACGAGCAGTACTTC. Full variable domain (remainder filled in from reference TRBV5-1 and TRBJ2-7): KAGVTQTPRYLIKTRGQQVTLSCSPISGHRSVSWYQQTPGQGLQFLFEYFSETQRNKGNFPGRFSGRQFSNSRSEMNVSTLELGDSALYLCASSLSARANEQYFGPGTRLTVT.

This chain links TRBV4-1 with TRBJ2-5, with D possibly TRBD1 on 6 matching bases. The germline CDR1 and CDR2 sequences are MGHRA and YSYEKL. V lost 0 bases and J lost 1, with 15 bases in between. The CDR3 length is 17 residues. In DNA form, the CDR3 reads TGCGCCAGCAGCCAAGATGTGGTTAGGACAGCCCAAGAGACCCAGTACTTC. It specifies CASSQDVVRTAQETQYF.

The J gene is TRBJ1-1, the V gene TRBV7-3; 8 nucleotides line up with TRBD1. The junction had 10 bases not matched to a gene; V was cut back by 6 bases and J by 4 bases. The CDR3 extends over 15 amino acids. Germline values: CDR1 SGHTA, CDR2 FQGTGA. The CDR3 region has the DNA TGTGCCAGCAGTCCAACAGGGGGATGGGGCACTGAAGCTTTCTTT. It codes for CASSPTGGWGTEAFF.

This clone was picked up a small number of times. The chain uses TRBV27 and TRBJ2-2, with TRBD1 identical over 7 bases. V shed 6 bases and J 4 bases; nucleotides not matched to a gene: 2. The CDR3 is 13 amino acids. CDR1 MNHEY and CDR2 SMNVEV come from the germline V gene (reference sequence). CDR3 coding DNA: TGTGCCAGCAGGACAGGGTCCACCGGGGAGCTGTTTTTT. The encoded protein is CASRTGSTGELFF.

This sequence joins TRBV27 and TRBJ2-1; 8 bases match TRBD2. V trimming: 5 bases; J trimming: 7 bases; junction bases outside the gene matches: 13. CDR1 MNHEY and CDR2 SMNVEV come from the germline V gene (reference sequence). The CDR3 totals 16 residues. Written as DNA, the CDR3 is TGTGCCAGCAGTGTGAGCCCGGGACTAGTTATAAATGAGCAGTTCTTC. This sequence encodes CASSVSPGLVINEQFF.

This clone came up once. The genes are TRBV28 and TRBJ2-5; 7 bases agree with TRBD1. The V segment lost 3 bases and the J segment 1 base; nucleotides outside the gene matches: 5. The CDR3 spans 15 residues. In germline, CDR1 is MDHEN, CDR2 SYDVKM. CDR3 sequence (DNA): TGTGCCAGCAGTTTCGGGACAGACAGCCAAGAGACCCAGTACTTC. Translating it yields CASSFGTDSQETQYF.

The chain couples TRBV27 to TRBJ1-2; D is undetermined. The CDR3 consists of 18 residues. Trimming pared 5 bases from V and 0 bases from J, leaving 22 bases between. Germline CDR1 and CDR2: MNHEY and SMNVEV (reference sequence). DNA for the CDR3: TGTGCCAGCAGTAGAGTGGGGTCGCCGATGATCCCTAACTATGGCTACACCTTC. Protein: CASSRVGSPMIPNYGYTF.

The chain employs TRBV7-8 and TRBJ2-2, with D uncertain. The CDR3 runs 18 residues. The V end was cut by 4 bases, the J end by 0 bases, with 18 bases between. From germline, CDR1 is SGHVS and CDR2 FQNEAQ. DNA for the CDR3: TGTGCCAGCAGCTCAACGCCGAGGAACGTCGCGAACACCGGGGAGCTGTTTTTT. Protein sequence: CASSSTPRNVANTGELFF.

The gene calls are TRBV13 and TRBJ1-4; D unclear. Trimming left V 3 bases short and J 8 bases short, with 4 bases between. Germline CDR1 PRHDT, CDR2 FYEKMQ (reference sequence). The CDR3 loop spans 11 amino acids. CDR3 coding DNA: TGTGCCAGCAGCTTTGGAGAAAAACTGTTTTTT. Its protein product is CASSFGEKLFF.